Following are 15 T cell receptor beta chains from one sample sequenced in a study of cytomegalovirus exposure and HLA in healthy donors. The PCR used 60 Vbeta and 13 Jbeta primers. Libraries were prepared by immunoSEQ multiplex PCR; TCRdb keeps only in-frame clonotypes and omits some of them. Its table records 160,000 or so clones. Source material: PBMCs. These receptors all stem from a man aged 25 to 40 in good health and CMV-seronegative.

This chain joins TRBV28 and TRBJ2-7, with TRBD1 matching 9 bases. Germline V gene sequence: CDR1 MDHEN, CDR2 SYDVKM. Unmatched junction bases numbered 7, after V lost 6 bases and J lost 4 bases. This CDR3 region has 14 residues. CDR3 sequence: CASREPGQGYEQYF. CDR3 coding DNA: TGTGCCAGCAGAGAGCCGGGACAGGGTTACGAGCAGTACTTC.

The chain couples TRBV27 to TRBJ2-1, with a possible D match to TRBD2 (6 bases). Per germline, CDR1 MNHEY and CDR2 SMNVEV (reference sequence). Trimming pared 1 base from V and 13 bases from J, leaving 11 bases between. CDR3 length equals 12 residues. CDR3 sequence (DNA): TGTGCCAGCAGTTTATTTCGGGGGATACAGTTCTTC. Amino acids: CASSLFRGIQFF.

V and J are TRBV10-1 and TRBJ1-1; 11 nucleotides align to TRBD1. The CDR3 has 15 amino acids. Germline loops: CDR1 WNHNN, CDR2 SYGVQD (reference sequence). V shed 4 bases, J shed 4 bases, and the junction held 5 bases outside the gene matches. The CDR3 nucleotides read TGCGCCAGCAGTGGCATCGGGACAGGGGGCACTGAAGCTTTCTTT. This sequence encodes CASSGIGTGGTEAFF.

The chain carries TRBV5-5 and TRBJ2-3; D remains unclear. CDR1 and CDR2 (germline): SGHKS, YYEKEE (reference sequence). V shed 3 bases and J shed 4 bases, with 3 bases lying between them. The CDR3 runs to 11 residues. CDR3 nucleotides: TGTGCCAGCAGCTACTCAGATACGCAGTATTTT. Amino acids: CASSYSDTQYF.

CDR3: CASRFLAGGGTGELFF. The CDR3 region has the DNA TGTGCCAGTAGATTCCTAGCGGGAGGCGGAACCGGGGAGCTGTTTTTT. The chain carries TRBV19 and TRBJ2-2; 11 bases map to TRBD2. Trimming removed 6 bases from V and 5 bases from J; junction bases left unmatched: 8. The CDR3 length is 16 residues. Germline V gene data show CDR1 as LNHDA and CDR2 as SQIVND (reference sequence).

V usage is TRBV28 and J usage is TRBJ2-3; TRBD2 is a possible D gene (6 bases). The CDR3 spans 15 residues. With 7 bases removed from V and 0 bases from J, the gap between germline ends came to 14 bases. CDR1 MDHEN and CDR2 SYDVKM come from the germline V gene. CDR3 protein: CASTKGGASTDTQYF. The CDR3 nucleotides read TGTGCCAGCACCAAAGGCGGGGCTAGCACAGATACGCAGTATTTT.

V gene TRBV9 combines with J gene TRBJ2-7, with unresolved D. This CDR3 spans 15 amino acids. Deletions cut 0 bases from V and 2 bases from J, with 12 bases between. Germline V CDR1 and CDR2: SGDLS, YYNGEE. DNA of the CDR3: TGTGCCAGCAGCGTAGCTTTGGGCAAAACCTACGAGCAGTACTTC. Translated: CASSVALGKTYEQYF. Using reference TRBV9 and TRBJ2-7 for the parts outside the CDR3, the full variable domain is DSGVTQTPKHLITATGQRVTLRCSPRSGDLSVYWYQQSLDQGLQFLIQYYNGEERAKGNILERFSAQQFPDLHSELNLSSLELGDSALYFCASSVALGKTYEQYFGPGTRLTVT.

The V call is TRBV7-2, the J call TRBJ2-2; 8 positions agree with TRBD2. This CDR3 is 15 amino acids long. Unmatched junction bases numbered 3, after V lost 2 bases and J lost 4 bases. Germline V lookup: CDR1 SGHTA, CDR2 FQGNSA. CDR3 DNA sequence: TGTGCCAGCAGCTTATTAACTAGCGGCACCGGGGAGCTGTTTTTT. The encoded protein is CASSLLTSGTGELFF.

The CDR3 loop reads CASSVGVARSTDTQYF. CDR3 nucleotides: TGTGCCAGCAGCGTAGGGGTAGCGCGTAGCACAGATACGCAGTATTTT. The chain is built from TRBV9 and TRBJ2-3, with D perhaps matching TRBD2 (5 bases). V lost 0 bases and J 0 bases, leaving 11 bases between the germline ends. In germline, CDR1 is SGDLS, CDR2 YYNGEE. The CDR3 spans 16 residues.

This chain joins TRBV6-1 and TRBJ1-1, with a possible D match to TRBD1 (6 bases). In germline, CDR1 is MNHNS, CDR2 SASEGT. This CDR3 contains 14 residues. V was pared by 4 bases and J by 3 bases, with 12 bases between. CDR3 bases: TGTGCCAGCAGTGTAGGACAGCATCACACTGAAGCTTTCTTT. It codes for CASSVGQHHTEAFF.

This sequence joins TRBV7-2 and TRBJ2-3; 7 bases fit TRBD2. The CDR3 has 15 amino acids. CDR1 is SGHTA, CDR2 FQGNSA, per germline. V dropped 8 bases and J dropped 1; count of bases not matched to a gene: 9. The CDR3 is CASRVAGGGTDTQYF. CDR3 DNA sequence: TGTGCCAGCCGGGTAGCGGGTGGGGGCACAGATACGCAGTATTTT.

The chain employs TRBV19 and TRBJ1-5; 9 nucleotides line up with TRBD1. Per the germline V gene, CDR1 is LNHDA and CDR2 is SQIVND (reference sequence). J was trimmed by 2 bases and V by 6 bases; bases with no gene match: 5. This CDR3 is built from 15 residues. This CDR3 reads CASRTGTGRNQPQHF. As DNA, the CDR3 is TGTGCCAGTAGGACCGGGACAGGGCGCAATCAGCCCCAGCATTTT.

The chain links TRBV15 to TRBJ1-5; D remains ambiguous. This CDR3 comprises 14 residues. The ends were cut back, 0 bases at V and 7 bases at J, with 10 bases in the middle. Germline CDR1 and CDR2: LNHNV and YYDKDF (reference sequence). The CDR3 protein is CATSRDHGVQPQHF. CDR3 bases: TGTGCCACCAGCAGAGATCACGGGGTACAGCCCCAGCATTTT.

The chain is built from TRBV5-1 and TRBJ1-3, with 10 bases identical to TRBD1. Trimming cost V 0 bases and J 8 bases; bases outside gene matches: 5. Germline V gene data show CDR1 as SGHRS and CDR2 as YFSETQ. The CDR3 sequence is 15 residues long. CDR3 protein: CASSLGQGAVDTIYF. The CDR3 DNA reads TGCGCCAGCAGCTTGGGACAGGGGGCAGTTGACACCATATATTTT. The whole variable domain, remainder taken from reference TRBV5-1 and TRBJ1-3, is KAGVTQTPRYLIKTRGQQVTLSCSPISGHRSVSWYQQTPGQGLQFLFEYFSETQRNKGNFPGRFSGRQFSNSRSEMNVSTLELGDSALYLCASSLGQGAVDTIYFGEGSWLTVV.

The chain uses TRBV29-1 and TRBJ1-2, with TRBD1 matching over 10 bases. Germline V CDR1 and CDR2: SQVTM, ANQGSEA. CDR3 size: 14 residues. V shed 5 bases and J 5 bases; nucleotides not matched to a gene: 8. As DNA, the CDR3 is TGCAGCGTTTCCACTCGGACAGGGGGTTATGGCTACACCTTC. The encoded protein is CSVSTRTGGYGYTF.